This TCR beta chain was observed in a study of control samples from healthy donors and cancer patients. V shed 9 bases and J shed 0 bases, with 11 bases lying between them. The CDR3 extends over 13 amino acids. Germline CDR1 reads MNHEY; CDR2 reads SVGAGI. Clones were sequenced by immunoSEQ multiplex PCR, and TCRdb holds only the in-frame ones, with some missing. The sample has 75,000 to 95,000 clones; roughly 83% are singletons. Sequenced material: PBMCs. This chain uses TRBV6-5 with TRBJ1-1; D is unclear. The TCR originated in a man aged 70-80 years with lung cancer. CDR3 DNA: TGTGCCAGTAAGAGAGCTGTGAACACTGAAGCTTTCTTT. Protein product: CASKRAVNTEAFF.